The rows below give T cell receptor beta chains drawn from one sample of a study of T cell responses to AZD1222 COVID-19 vaccine. Clones were sequenced by immunoSEQ multiplex PCR, and TCRdb holds only the in-frame ones, with some missing. The data contain about 120,000 clones, about nine tenths of them seen just once; the ten biggest clones take up 6.5% to 9.5%. This specimen was peripheral blood, taken on day 0 of AZD1222 vaccination. The source of these receptors is an adult in good health. Each CDR3 is given with its conserved first and last residue. The D gene is left open where the match is weak. Clone size is not always given. Where it is, it says once, few, many or a class for expanded clones.

clone size: NA; V gene: TRBV9; D gene: NA; J gene: TRBJ1-5; CDR3 DNA: TGTGCCAGCAGCGAGGGCCCTCTCGGGGCCCAGCATTTT; CDR3 protein: CASSEGPLGAQHF
clone size: NA; V gene: TRBV6-5; D gene: NA; J gene: TRBJ1-2; CDR3 DNA: TGTGCCAGCAGGGAGGGGATCCCCTATGGCTACACCTTC; CDR3 protein: CASREGIPYGYTF
clone size: NA; V gene: TRBV6-5; D gene: TRBD1; J gene: TRBJ1-2; CDR3 DNA: TGTGCCAGCACCGTGGACAGGGTGGATGGCTACACCTTC; CDR3 protein: CASTVDRVDGYTF
clone size: once; V gene: TRBV29-1; D gene: NA; J gene: TRBJ2-1; CDR3 DNA: TGCAGCGTTACAGGGAGTACGGCACACAATGAGCAGTTCTTC; CDR3 protein: CSVTGSTAHNEQFF
clone size: NA; V gene: TRBV11-2; D gene: NA; J gene: TRBJ2-7; CDR3 DNA: TGTGCCAGCAGCCCCCTTTCGGCGGGACGACTCTTC; CDR3 protein: CASSPLSAGRLF
clone size: NA; V gene: TRBV6-5; D gene: NA; J gene: TRBJ2-7; CDR3 DNA: TGTGCCAGCAGGCCTCCAAGGGGGGTCTACGAGCAGTACTTC; CDR3 protein: CASRPPRGVYEQYF
clone size: NA; V gene: TRBV6-5; D gene: NA; J gene: TRBJ1-1; CDR3 DNA: TGTGCCAGCAGCCAAAACGAGGCAGCTTTCTTT; CDR3 protein: CASSQNEAAFF
clone size: NA; V gene: TRBV3-1/TRBV3-2; D gene: TRBD1; J gene: TRBJ2-7; CDR3 DNA: TGTGCCAGCAGCCAAGGGACAGGGGATTACGAGCAGTACTTC; CDR3 protein: CASSQGTGDYEQYF
clone size: NA; V gene: TRBV4-2; D gene: NA; J gene: TRBJ2-7; CDR3 DNA: TGTGCCAGCAGCCAAGGATCCGGGCCCAGGGCCTACGAGCAGTACTTC; CDR3 protein: CASSQGSGPRAYEQYF
clone size: NA; V gene: TRBV19; D gene: NA; J gene: TRBJ1-5; CDR3 DNA: TGTGCCAGTAGTATCCAGGGTGAACAGCCCCAGCATTTT; CDR3 protein: CASSIQGEQPQHF
clone size: NA; V gene: TRBV28; D gene: NA; J gene: TRBJ2-5; CDR3 DNA: TGTGCCAGCAGCCCCCAGGTTGGGTACCAAGAGACCCAGTACTTC; CDR3 protein: CASSPQVGYQETQYF
clone size: NA; V gene: TRBV28; D gene: NA; J gene: TRBJ2-5; CDR3 DNA: TGTGCCAGCAGTTTAAGGGGGTATAACCCCTCCTCCCAGGCAGGGAGATGGCGAGAGACCCAGTACTTC; CDR3 protein: CASSLRGYNPSSQAGRWRETQYF
clone size: NA; V gene: TRBV6-5; D gene: TRBD1; J gene: TRBJ1-1; CDR3 DNA: TGTGCCAGCAGTTGGACAGGGGACCTAAACACTGAAGCTTTCTTT; CDR3 protein: CASSWTGDLNTEAFF
clone size: medium-sized; V gene: TRBV13; D gene: NA; J gene: TRBJ1-4; CDR3 DNA: TGTGCCAGCAGCCCCATTATGGCCCCCAATGAAAAACTGTTTTTT; CDR3 protein: CASSPIMAPNEKLFF
clone size: few; V gene: TRBV28; D gene: TRBD2; J gene: TRBJ2-7; CDR3 DNA: TGTGCCAGCAGCGAGGGGCCCGGGACTAGCGACGCCTACGAGCAGTACTTC; CDR3 protein: CASSEGPGTSDAYEQYF
clone size: NA; V gene: TRBV28; D gene: NA; J gene: TRBJ2-7; CDR3 DNA: TGTGCCAGCAGGGCTCCGGGACTTGCCTACGAGCAGTACTTC; CDR3 protein: CASRAPGLAYEQYF
clone size: NA; V gene: TRBV7-9; D gene: NA; J gene: TRBJ1-5; CDR3 DNA: TGTGCCAGCAGTCCATTAGGGGGAGCCGGTCAGCCCCAGCATTTT; CDR3 protein: CASSPLGGAGQPQHF
clone size: NA; V gene: TRBV15; D gene: NA; J gene: TRBJ2-7; CDR3 DNA: TGTGCCACCAGCATAGGGGCCCTGACCTACGAGCAGTACTTC; CDR3 protein: CATSIGALTYEQYF
clone size: NA; V gene: TRBV9; D gene: NA; J gene: TRBJ2-1; CDR3 DNA: TGTGCCAGCAGCCCCAGACAACTAACCGGAGGGGGTGAGCAGTTCTTC; CDR3 protein: CASSPRQLTGGGEQFF
clone size: NA; V gene: TRBV12-3/TRBV12-4; D gene: NA; J gene: TRBJ1-2; CDR3 DNA: TGTGCCAGCGAACTGCGAGGTTTTGGTGGCTACACCTTC; CDR3 protein: CASELRGFGGYTF
clone size: NA; V gene: TRBV7-9; D gene: TRBD1; J gene: TRBJ2-7; CDR3 DNA: TGTGCCAGCAGCTTAGCGACAGGGGGCAACTACGAGCAGTACTTC; CDR3 protein: CASSLATGGNYEQYF
clone size: NA; V gene: TRBV3-1/TRBV3-2; D gene: TRBD1; J gene: TRBJ1-2; CDR3 DNA: TGTGCCAGCAGCCAACGGGACAGCCAAAACTATGGCTACACCTTC; CDR3 protein: CASSQRDSQNYGYTF
clone size: NA; V gene: TRBV18; D gene: NA; J gene: TRBJ2-3; CDR3 DNA: TGTGCCAGCTCACCGCGCACAGATACGCAGTATTTT; CDR3 protein: CASSPRTDTQYF
clone size: NA; V gene: TRBV7-7; D gene: TRBD2; J gene: TRBJ2-3; CDR3 DNA: TGTGCCAGCAGCCTAGGAGTAGCGGGGTCAGATACGCAGTATTTT; CDR3 protein: CASSLGVAGSDTQYF
clone size: few; V gene: TRBV7-8; D gene: NA; J gene: TRBJ2-1; CDR3 DNA: TGTGCCAGCAGCGTCGACAGGAACAATGAGCAGTTCTTC; CDR3 protein: CASSVDRNNEQFF
clone size: NA; V gene: TRBV4-3; D gene: NA; J gene: TRBJ2-5; CDR3 DNA: TGCGCCAGCAGCCAAGAAAGGGCGCAGGGGTTGGAGACCCAGTACTTC; CDR3 protein: CASSQERAQGLETQYF
clone size: NA; V gene: TRBV28; D gene: NA; J gene: TRBJ1-2; CDR3 DNA: TGTGCCAGCGGGCTACAGGGCTATGGCTACACCTTC; CDR3 protein: CASGLQGYGYTF
clone size: NA; V gene: TRBV30; D gene: NA; J gene: TRBJ2-2; CDR3 DNA: TGTGCCTGGAGTTCGACGGACACCGGGGAGCTGTTTTTT; CDR3 protein: CAWSSTDTGELFF
clone size: NA; V gene: TRBV6-6; D gene: TRBD1; J gene: TRBJ2-7; CDR3 DNA: TGTGCCAGCAGTTACTCGAGACAGGGGGCCCACGAGCAGTACTTC; CDR3 protein: CASSYSRQGAHEQYF
clone size: NA; V gene: TRBV7-2; D gene: NA; J gene: TRBJ2-7; CDR3 DNA: TGTGCCAGCAGTCGCGGACTGTTGACCTACGAGCAGTACTTC; CDR3 protein: CASSRGLLTYEQYF
clone size: NA; V gene: TRBV23-1; D gene: TRBD1; J gene: TRBJ1-5; CDR3 DNA: TGCGCCAGCAGTCCCGACAGGGGTAATCAGCCCCAGCATTTT; CDR3 protein: CASSPDRGNQPQHF
clone size: NA; V gene: TRBV24-1; D gene: NA; J gene: TRBJ2-5; CDR3 DNA: TGTGCCACCAGTCCGGGGTGGACTAACCAAGAGACCCAGTACTTC; CDR3 protein: CATSPGWTNQETQYF
clone size: NA; V gene: TRBV3-1/TRBV3-2; D gene: NA; J gene: TRBJ1-5; CDR3 DNA: TGTGCCAGCAGCCAAGGGGACACCAACAATCAGCCCCAGCATTTT; CDR3 protein: CASSQGDTNNQPQHF
clone size: once; V gene: TRBV10-3; D gene: NA; J gene: TRBJ1-2; CDR3 DNA: TGTGCCATCAGTGAGTCGGGGGCGAGTCGCTATGGCTACACCTTC; CDR3 protein: CAISESGASRYGYTF
clone size: NA; V gene: TRBV10-3; D gene: NA; J gene: TRBJ1-2; CDR3 DNA: TGTGCCATCAGTGGGACTGAGTATGGCTACACCTTC; CDR3 protein: CAISGTEYGYTF
clone size: few; V gene: TRBV10-3; D gene: TRBD1; J gene: TRBJ2-7; CDR3 DNA: TGTGCCATGGGACAGGGCGTCGACGAGCAGTACTTC; CDR3 protein: CAMGQGVDEQYF
clone size: NA; V gene: TRBV7-9; D gene: TRBD2; J gene: TRBJ2-3; CDR3 DNA: TGTGCCAGCACCCTAGGGGCGGGGGGTATAGATACGCAGTATTTT; CDR3 protein: CASTLGAGGIDTQYF
clone size: NA; V gene: TRBV20-1; D gene: NA; J gene: TRBJ2-7; CDR3 DNA: TGCAGTGCTACCCCGGGGGACGAGCAGTACTTC; CDR3 protein: CSATPGDEQYF
clone size: NA; V gene: TRBV7-2; D gene: TRBD2; J gene: TRBJ2-2; CDR3 DNA: TGTGCCAGCAGCTTTGTGTCTAGCGGCCAGCAGGAGCTGTTTTTT; CDR3 protein: CASSFVSSGQQELFF
clone size: once; V gene: TRBV7-2; D gene: NA; J gene: TRBJ2-1; CDR3 DNA: TGTGCCAGCAGCTTACGAAGGTACAATGAGCAGTTCTTC; CDR3 protein: CASSLRRYNEQFF
clone size: NA; V gene: TRBV29-1; D gene: NA; J gene: TRBJ2-2; CDR3 DNA: TGCAGCGTTGAGATAACCGGGGAGCTGTTTTTT; CDR3 protein: CSVEITGELFF
clone size: NA; V gene: TRBV18; D gene: TRBD1; J gene: TRBJ1-1; CDR3 DNA: TGTGCCAGCTCACCTTTCGGGACAGTGAACACTGAAGCTTTCTTT; CDR3 protein: CASSPFGTVNTEAFF
clone size: NA; V gene: TRBV9; D gene: NA; J gene: TRBJ2-2; CDR3 DNA: TGTGCCAGCAGCGTAGCCCCGGGACGTCTTGGCGGGGAGCTGTTTTTT; CDR3 protein: CASSVAPGRLGGELFF
clone size: few; V gene: TRBV7-2; D gene: NA; J gene: TRBJ1-6; CDR3 DNA: TGTGCCAGCAGCTGGGGAGCCTATAATTCACCCCTCCACTTT; CDR3 protein: CASSWGAYNSPLHF
clone size: NA; V gene: TRBV5-1; D gene: NA; J gene: TRBJ2-3; CDR3 DNA: TGCGCCAGCAGCCCGGACACAGATACGCAGTATTTT; CDR3 protein: CASSPDTDTQYF
clone size: once; V gene: TRBV9; D gene: TRBD2; J gene: TRBJ2-7; CDR3 DNA: TGTGCCAGCAGCGATCGGGGGGAGGACGAGCAGTACTTC; CDR3 protein: CASSDRGEDEQYF
clone size: NA; V gene: TRBV11-3; D gene: NA; J gene: TRBJ2-3; CDR3 DNA: TGTGCCAGCAGCTCCCCCCGGGAGTTCCCCTCCACGCAGTATTTT; CDR3 protein: CASSSPREFPSTQYF
clone size: NA; V gene: TRBV18; D gene: NA; J gene: TRBJ1-1; CDR3 DNA: TGTGCCAGCTCACCGATGGCCACGAACACTGAAGCTTTCTTT; CDR3 protein: CASSPMATNTEAFF
clone size: NA; V gene: TRBV2; D gene: NA; J gene: TRBJ1-2; CDR3 DNA: TGTGCCAGCAGCCCTACAGGGAGGGAAAACTATGGCTACACCTTC; CDR3 protein: CASSPTGRENYGYTF
clone size: NA; V gene: TRBV27; D gene: NA; J gene: TRBJ2-2; CDR3 DNA: TGTGCCAGCAGTTTAAGCGCCGGGGAGCTGTTTTTT; CDR3 protein: CASSLSAGELFF